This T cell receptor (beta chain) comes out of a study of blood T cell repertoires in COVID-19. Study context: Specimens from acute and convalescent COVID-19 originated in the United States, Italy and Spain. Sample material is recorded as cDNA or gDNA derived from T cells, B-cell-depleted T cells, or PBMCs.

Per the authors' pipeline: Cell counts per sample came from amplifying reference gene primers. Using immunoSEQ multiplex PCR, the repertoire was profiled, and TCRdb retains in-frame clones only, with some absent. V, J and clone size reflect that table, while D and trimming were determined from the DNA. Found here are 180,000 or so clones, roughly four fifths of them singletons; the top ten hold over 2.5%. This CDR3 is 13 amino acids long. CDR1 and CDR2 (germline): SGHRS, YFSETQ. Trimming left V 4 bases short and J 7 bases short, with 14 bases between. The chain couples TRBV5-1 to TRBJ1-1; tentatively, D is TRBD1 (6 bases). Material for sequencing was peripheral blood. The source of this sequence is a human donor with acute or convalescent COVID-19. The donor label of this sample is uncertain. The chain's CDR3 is CASSPEGEGEAFF. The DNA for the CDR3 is TGCGCCAGCAGCCCCGAGGGGGAGGGTGAAGCTTTCTTT.